This TCR beta chain was captured by sequencing in a study of shared clonotypes between healthy human individuals (dated by TCRdb to the early 2020s). About the full investigation: Three men and a couple of women, aged 18 to 49 years, made up the cohort. Per donor, three plates each were used for CD4 naive and CD4 memory, two for CD8 naive, and one for CD8 memory. Blood TCR repertoires of a handful of healthy adults were deeply sequenced to estimate repertoire size and the extent of clonotype sharing between individuals. To increase sequencing depth and limit assay-specific biases, TCR repertoire library preparation and sequencing were carried out by different laboratories using diverse techniques. Per donor, leukapheresis produced somewhere between about 0.94 and 10 billion PBMCs. Broad study findings and their caveats: Because the study included a small number of donors, the genetic and exposure-history diversity represented was limited. Higher generation probabilities were observed for clonotypes shared by all four sorted-subset donors than for non-shared clonotypes. Naive subsets generally had larger estimated clonotype richness than memory subsets. Pairwise subsampling led to the expectation that sequencing depth would affect the degree of clonotype sharing among donors. Sampling was limited to blood, and TCR repertoires in tissue likely differ from TCR repertoires in blood. Even with the large sequencing depth, rarefaction of the sorted-subset datasets indicated that sequencing was incomplete. Sharing across a few donors was observed for 5% to 6.5% of naive CD4, over 3% of naive CD8, about 2.3% of memory CD4, and around 0.44% of memory CD8 clonotypes.

Using the deep immunoSEQ assay, multiplex PCR amplified TCR CDR3 regions from genomic DNA. Extracted genomic DNA from each cell subset was distributed evenly across all wells of several immunoSEQ 96-well plates, and each plate was treated as a replicate. For sorted subsets, each replicate PCR was loaded with around 220 ng genomic DNA, equivalent to 30,000 or so T cell genomes. Purified libraries were quantified with a Qubit 3.0 fluorometer, sized on a Bioanalyzer 2100, and re-quantified with the KAPA Library Quantification kit. A separate single-read 150-cycle Illumina NextSeq 550 flow cell was used to sequence each immunoSEQ 96-well plate. In the authors' own workflow: The immunoSEQ output contained only junctional sequences without quality scores, so filtering could not match that applied to full-length reads. Sequences were annotated with PyIR, a Python wrapper for IgBLAST v1.9, and V/J genes and CDR3 were assigned using IMGT germline references. Reads were removed for weak V/J assignments (E-value above 1e-6), missing CDR3, stop codons, out-of-frame junctions, or ambiguous translated residues. V3J clonotypes were defined by identical inferred V gene, J gene, and CDR3 amino acid sequence. Percentage overlap between repertoires was computed as shared unique clonotypes divided by the size of the smaller repertoire. Richness of each repertoire was evaluated using RTK rarefaction, the Chao1 estimator, and Recon v2.1 estimates of unobserved clonotypes. Generation probabilities for all TCRbeta clonotypes obtained by the gDNA method from a handful of donors were computed using OLGA. TCRdb holds this immuneACCESS table with in-frame rearrangements only. Some clones are missing; in checked studies, unresolved V genes explain under half, and the rest has no known cause. V, J and clone size are those of that table, while D and trimming were read from the DNA. The table for this sample lists over 2,000,000 clones; 85% to 95% of them were counted only once. Around 1.8% of the sample rests with the top ten.

CD8 naive samples consisted of CD45RO-negative cells that were positively selected for CCR7, yielding a CD45RA+CCR7+ population without TemRA cells. The donors were healthy, HIV-negative adults who had no recently reported acute infections or vaccinations. Every donor was a Caucasian adult residing in Nashville, Tennessee, USA. Blood was obtained by leukapheresis, after which PBMCs were separated by Ficoll-Histopaque density gradient centrifugation and cryopreserved in liquid nitrogen vapor phase. Analytical flow cytometry was used to check the purity and quantity of each magnetically sorted T cell population. Genomic DNA was isolated from every sorted fraction and measured by UV absorbance on a Nanodrop 2000c. From the cysteine through the phenylalanine, the CDR3 covers 15 amino acids. Kept here is only the CDR3 DNA, which spans 45 bases and is read in frame from base 1. A distance of 12 bases separates the germline ends of V and J, which lose 6 bases and 0 bases respectively. CDR1 is given as MNHEY and CDR2 as SMNVEV, both from the germline V gene (reference sequence).

A note on this clone: Its antigen target is currently unknown. No much larger clonotype is one base removed from it; base qualities were not supplied.

The sequence derives from a man between 18 and 35 years old in good health. Some clones in this sample may be carry-over from other donors' samples. The chain links TRBV27 with TRBJ1-5; the D region possibly corresponds to TRBD1 (6 bases align). The sequenced material came from naive CD8+ T cells from PBMCs. Explained via the paper, the cell subset or site label denotes: CD45RA+CCR7+. The CDR3 corresponds to CASSPRGFSNQPQHF. The DNA sequence is given as TGTGCCAGCAGCCCCAGGGGATTTAGCAATCAGCCCCAGCATTTT.